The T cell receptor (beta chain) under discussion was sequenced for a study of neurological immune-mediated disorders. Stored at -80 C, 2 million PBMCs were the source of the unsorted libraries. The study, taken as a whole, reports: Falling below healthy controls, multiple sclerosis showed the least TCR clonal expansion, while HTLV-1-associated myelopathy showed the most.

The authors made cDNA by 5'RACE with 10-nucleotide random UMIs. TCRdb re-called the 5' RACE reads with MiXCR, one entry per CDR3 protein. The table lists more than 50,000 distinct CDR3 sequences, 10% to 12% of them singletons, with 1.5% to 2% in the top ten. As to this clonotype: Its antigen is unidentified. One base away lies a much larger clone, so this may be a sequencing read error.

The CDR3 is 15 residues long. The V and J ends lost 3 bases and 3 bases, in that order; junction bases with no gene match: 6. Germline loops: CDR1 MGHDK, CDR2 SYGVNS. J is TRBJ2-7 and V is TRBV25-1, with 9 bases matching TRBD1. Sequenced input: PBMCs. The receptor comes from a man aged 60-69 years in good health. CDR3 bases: TGTGCCAGCAGTGATCGAACAGGGGGCTACTACGAGCAGTACTTC. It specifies CASSDRTGGYYEQYF.